This TCR beta chain was captured in a study of CD8 T cells in ankylosing spondylitis. Study-wide points: Within matched ankylosing spondylitis synovial fluid, disease-linked clones were reportedly significantly enriched. Ankylosing spondylitis blood appeared to carry a characteristic TCR beta motif of roughly eight highly homologous variants. There were earlier reports of some motif variants in reactive arthritis synovial fluid and blood.

V lost 1 base, J lost 5 bases, and 15 bases lay in between. The CDR3 runs 15 residues. The germline gives CDR1 LNHNV, CDR2 YYDKDF (reference sequence). This clonotype was seen a handful of times. Its target is unknown. Quantitative 5'-RACE with molecular barcodes produced the TCR beta libraries. TCRdb reprocessed the 5' RACE reads with MiXCR, giving one entry per CDR3 protein. The sample has some 250,000 distinct CDR3 sequences, around 10% seen once; the top ten hold about 6.8%. Sequenced: blood, either unsorted or a sorted T cell fraction (not recorded which). This chain connects TRBV15 to TRBJ2-7; D is unclear. The clonotype originates from a male donor with ankylosing spondylitis or in good health (not recorded which). The CDR3 sequence: CATSRVPTPRDEQYF. The CDR3 bases are TGTGCCACCAGCAGAGTACCTACCCCCCGGGACGAGCAGTACTTC.